A single sample gave rise to the 20 T cell receptor beta chains below, sequenced in a study of T cells expressing NK-cell markers. Following a re-call of the 5' RACE reads, TCRdb has one entry per CDR3 protein and lacks DNA. The table for this sample gives around 550,000 distinct CDR3 sequences. The specimen sequenced was blood T cells: a sorted CD56 or NKG2C T cell subset, CD4+ or CD8+ T cells, or bulk PBMC T cells (not recorded which). These receptors all stem from a young man in good health.

V gene TRBV28 combines with J gene TRBJ2-7; no DNA is available, so the TRBD2 call from TCRdb remains unchecked. Germline V gene data show CDR1 as MDHEN and CDR2 as SYDVKM. The CDR3 consists of 16 residues. The CDR3 reads CASSYLRLADSYEQYF.

This chain uses TRBV6-5 with TRBJ2-7; TCRdb outputs TRBD1, but without DNA this stays unchecked. The CDR3 is made up of 16 amino acids. The germline CDR1 and CDR2 sequences are MNHEY and SVGAGI. CDR3: CASSYSDSPMGYEQYF.

The V gene is TRBV28, the J gene TRBJ2-1; TCRdb indicates TRBD1, and absent DNA this call remains unverified. CDR1 is MDHEN and CDR2 is SYDVKM in the germline V gene. The CDR3 sequence is 15 residues long. The CDR3 is CASSFPGAGYNEQFF.

The rearrangement joins TRBV12-3 or TRBV12-4 to TRBJ2-7. The length of the CDR3 is 13 residues. The CDR3 loop reads CASKLAGVVEQYF.

The chain couples TRBV28 to TRBJ1-3. Germline CDR1 reads MDHEN; CDR2 reads SYDVKM. This CDR3 comprises 13 residues. The CDR3: CASSLGGPNTIYF.

This chain uses TRBV29-1 with TRBJ2-5; the TCRdb call, TRBD1, lacks DNA for checking. This CDR3 is built from 14 residues. Germline values: CDR1 SQVTM, CDR2 ANQGSEA. The chain's CDR3 is CSGGQPQLQETQYF. Using reference TRBV29-1 and TRBJ2-5 for the parts outside the CDR3, the full variable domain is SAVISQKPSRDICQRGTSLTIQCQVDSQVTMMFWYRQQPGQSLTLIATANQGSEATYESGFVIDKFPISRPNLTFSTLTVSNMSPEDSSIYLCSGGQPQLQETQYFGPGTRLLVL.

This chain joins TRBV12-3 or TRBV12-4 and TRBJ2-1; there is no DNA to check the TCRdb D call of TRBD2. The CDR3 is 15 residues long. CDR3 protein: CASSHRTSGSSEQFF.

The V and J genes are TRBV7-9 and TRBJ2-1; TCRdb gives TRBD1 as the D gene, but with no DNA this cannot be confirmed. Per the germline V gene, CDR1 is SEHNR and CDR2 is FQNEAQ (reference sequence). The CDR3 covers 15 residues. The CDR3 is CASSLLAQGNNEQFF.

The chain is built from TRBV20-1 and TRBJ2-7; lacking DNA, the TRBD1 call made by TCRdb goes unchecked. Germline V lookup: CDR1 DFQATT, CDR2 SNEGSKA (reference sequence). This CDR3 has 13 amino acids. CDR3 in amino acids: CSAAPTGVSEQYF.

V usage is TRBV7-2 and J usage is TRBJ2-4; TCRdb outputs TRBD1, but without DNA this stays unchecked. CDR3 size: 14 residues. The germline CDR1 and CDR2 sequences are SGHTA and FQGNSA. The CDR3: CASSSRQGGNIQYF.

The chain couples TRBV18 to TRBJ2-5; the TRBD1 assignment by TCRdb is unverifiable without DNA. This CDR3 has 15 amino acids. The germline V gene has CDR1 KGHSH and CDR2 LQKENI. CDR3 sequence reads: CASSPRTGSGETQYF.

The CDR3 reads CAISEVWGGNQPQHF. This chain connects TRBV10-3 to TRBJ1-5; TCRdb indicates TRBD1, and absent DNA this call remains unverified. The germline V gene has CDR1 ENHRY and CDR2 SYGVKD. CDR3 length equals 15 residues.

CDR3 residues: CASSLYQLEGNTQYF. The chain is built from TRBV28 and TRBJ2-3. CDR3 size: 15 residues. CDR1 is MDHEN, CDR2 SYDVKM, per germline.

The chain combines TRBV20-1 with TRBJ2-3; TCRdb's assignment of TRBD2 cannot be checked, as there is no DNA. Germline CDR1 reads DFQATT; CDR2 reads SNEGSKA (reference sequence). The CDR3 totals 14 residues. The CDR3 is CSASAGGGPDTQYF.

This chain joins TRBV29-1 and TRBJ2-5; the D gene TCRdb calls, TRBD2, cannot be checked with no DNA. The CDR3 runs 13 residues. The germline V gene encodes CDR1 SQVTM and CDR2 ANQGSEA. CDR3 sequence: CTTGDGREETQYF.

The chain employs TRBV24-1 and TRBJ2-3; no DNA is available, so the TRBD2 call from TCRdb remains unchecked. Per the germline V gene, CDR1 is KGHDR and CDR2 is SFDVKD. The CDR3 sequence is 18 residues long. The CDR3 reads CATSDVAVEGGLTDTQYF.

The V call is TRBV7-8, the J call TRBJ2-7. Germline assignment: CDR1 SGHVS and CDR2 FQNEAQ. The CDR3 has 15 amino acids. CDR3 region: CASARSQRSSYEQYF.

The V call is TRBV19, the J call TRBJ2-3; TCRdb gives TRBD1 as the D gene, but with no DNA this cannot be confirmed. CDR1 is LNHDA and CDR2 is SQIVND in the germline V gene (reference sequence). There are 15 residues in the CDR3. The CDR3 sequence: CASGTGSSSTDTQYF.

The V gene is TRBV9, the J gene TRBJ2-4. The germline gives CDR1 SGDLS, CDR2 YYNGEE. The CDR3 contains 11 residues. The CDR3 protein is CAKKAKNIQYF.

This chain joins TRBV5-1 and TRBJ2-3; the D gene TCRdb calls, TRBD2, cannot be checked with no DNA. The CDR3 length is 16 residues. Germline loops: CDR1 SGHRS, CDR2 YFSETQ. CDR3 amino acids: CASSPRAGASLDTQYF.